A single TCR beta chain is shown here with its context. The antigen is undetermined. A read error may account for a junction end that differs from germline. The CDR3 loop spans 15 amino acids. Germline V gene sequence: CDR1 SGHTA, CDR2 FQGNSA. These data belong to a study of T cell clones after liver transplantation. The wider study: Immunosuppression withdrawal was tried within 2 years after liver transplantation in this trial. Notes on the study in general: Graft donor-reactive T cells possibly entered the graft instead of undergoing deletion.

Libraries were prepared by immunoSEQ multiplex PCR; TCRdb keeps only in-frame clonotypes and omits some of them. The data contain 65,000 to 95,000 clones, about four fifths of them seen just once; the ten biggest clones take up about 0.6%. V usage is TRBV7-2 and J usage is TRBJ1-2; 9 bases map to TRBD1. The sequencing here drew on CD4+ T cells from blood, taken before liver transplant. The TCR originated in a human donor who received a liver transplant. The CDR3, as DNA: TGTGCCAGCAGCCTCACCCGGGGGAACAGGGGGCGGCTGTCCTTC. Protein product: CASSLTRGNRGRLSF.